One and the same sample provided the 20 T cell receptor beta chains below, sequenced in a study of shared clonotypes between healthy human individuals. Generated by immunoSEQ multiplex PCR, the TCRdb table keeps only in-frame clones and is missing some. The data hold about 2.4 million clones, with 93% observed a single time. Specimen: naive CD4+ T cells from PBMCs. Subset reported: CD45RA+ positively selected. These receptors were collected from a man between 18 and 29 years old in good health. Some clones in this sample may be carry-over from other donors' samples.

This chain links TRBV30 with TRBJ1-1; D is unclear. V was trimmed by 4 bases and J by 3 bases, leaving 9 bases between them. Germline CDR1 reads GTSNPN; CDR2 reads SVGIG (reference sequence). This CDR3 spans 12 amino acids. CDR3 protein: CAWNRLDTEAFF. The CDR3 DNA sequence: TGTGCCTGGAACCGGTTGGACACTGAAGCTTTCTTT.

This chain links TRBV6-5 with TRBJ1-1, with D maybe TRBD1 (6 bases). The ends were cut back, 5 bases at V and 1 base at J, with 14 bases in the middle. Per germline, CDR1 MNHEY and CDR2 SVGAGI. CDR3 length: 15 residues. Here the CDR3 reads CASSGGGFTNTEAFF. As DNA, the CDR3 is TGTGCCAGCAGTGGAGGGGGGTTCACGAACACTGAAGCTTTCTTT.

Remarks on this clone: Other DNA sequences of this sample code for an identical CDR3. The V and J genes are TRBV5-1 and TRBJ2-5, with TRBD1 identical over 12 bases. The germline CDR1 and CDR2 sequences are SGHRS and YFSETQ. J gave up 4 bases and V 4 bases, and 5 bases lay outside the gene matches. The CDR3 has 15 residues. DNA for the CDR3: TGCGCCAGCAGCCCCGGGACAGGGGGCTTAGAGACCCAGTACTTC. It encodes CASSPGTGGLETQYF.

The CDR3 region is CASRRQVNEKLFF. As DNA, the CDR3 is TGTGCCAGCAGAAGACAAGTTAATGAAAAACTGTTTTTT. The chain has TRBV6-1 and TRBJ1-4; D call uncertain. Per the germline V gene, CDR1 is MNHNS and CDR2 is SASEGT. CDR3 size: 13 residues. V was trimmed by 6 bases and J by 4 bases, leaving 9 bases between them.

The count of this clone is one. The chain has TRBV7-9 and TRBJ2-5, with 8 bases that match TRBD1. Unmatched junction bases numbered 5, after V lost 3 bases and J lost 2 bases. Germline-derived CDR1 and CDR2 are SEHNR and FQNEAQ (reference sequence). The CDR3 totals 15 residues. CDR3 region: CASSFTGGWQETQYF. Written as DNA, the CDR3 is TGTGCCAGCAGCTTCACAGGGGGTTGGCAAGAGACCCAGTACTTC.

The chain couples TRBV5-1 to TRBJ1-1; a weak D match, TRBD1 (5 bases). There are 15 residues in the CDR3. The V gene's germline CDR1 is SGHRS and CDR2 YFSETQ. The V gene lost 0 bases and the J gene lost 5 bases, with 14 bases spanning the gap. CDR3 loop: CASSLGGTPGTEAFF. DNA for the CDR3: TGCGCCAGCAGCTTGGGGGGCACTCCTGGGACTGAAGCTTTCTTT.

This chain uses TRBV28 with TRBJ2-3, with D perhaps TRBD1 (5 bases). Deletions cut 4 bases from V and 6 bases from J, with 14 bases between. Germline V gene data show CDR1 as MDHEN and CDR2 as SYDVKM. The CDR3 totals 14 residues. The DNA of the CDR3 is TGTGCCAGCAGTTCGTTTCAGGGTGTCGATACGCAGTATTTT. Its translation is CASSSFQGVDTQYF.

This chain links TRBV11-2 with TRBJ2-7; D is uncertain. With 3 bases removed from V and 4 bases from J, the gap between germline ends came to 16 bases. Germline values: CDR1 SGHAT, CDR2 FQNNGV. This CDR3 region has 15 residues. Written as DNA, the CDR3 is TGTGCCAGCAGCTTGGACCTACCCTCGAATTACGAGCAGTACTTC. Translated, it gives CASSLDLPSNYEQYF.

The chain combines TRBV27 with TRBJ2-1, with no clear D. V gave up 3 bases and J gave up 7 bases, with 16 bases separating them. The CDR3 length is 15 residues. The V gene's germline CDR1 is MNHEY and CDR2 SMNVEV (reference sequence). Here the CDR3 reads CASSFGRPGWNEQFF. The CDR3 DNA reads TGTGCCAGCAGTTTTGGTAGGCCCGGTTGGAATGAGCAGTTCTTC.

The rearrangement uses TRBV2 and TRBJ1-1, with D possibly TRBD1 on 6 matching bases. This CDR3 is 15 amino acids long. Trimming took off 6 bases at V and 6 bases at J, with 20 bases between the two ends. The germline V gene has CDR1 SNHLY and CDR2 FYNNEI. CDR3 nucleotides: TGTGCCAGCAGGTCTGAACAGGGACCGGGATCTGAAGCTTTCTTT. Its translation is CASRSEQGPGSEAFF.

This clone showed up just a few times. The chain recombines TRBV2 with TRBJ1-1; D remains unclear. This CDR3 spans 12 amino acids. CDR1 and CDR2 from the germline V gene are SNHLY and FYNNEI. Trimming removed 6 bases from V and 4 bases from J, with 9 bases in between. The CDR3 reads CASRILSTEAFF. DNA of the CDR3: TGTGCCAGCAGGATTCTTAGCACTGAAGCTTTCTTT.

The genes are TRBV30 and TRBJ1-6; 7 bases agree with TRBD1. The CDR3 covers 14 residues. The germline CDR1 and CDR2 sequences are GTSNPN and SVGIG (reference sequence). Trimming at V came to 4 bases and at J to 8 bases, leaving 8 bases not matched to a gene. This chain's CDR3 is CAWIQRQGYSPLHF. The CDR3 DNA sequence: TGTGCCTGGATCCAGCGACAGGGTTATTCACCCCTCCACTTT.

The chain couples TRBV27 to TRBJ1-4; D might be TRBD1 (5 bases). Germline V gives CDR1 MNHEY, CDR2 SMNVEV (reference sequence). The CDR3 runs 14 residues. With 6 bases removed from V and 5 bases from J, the gap between germline ends came to 13 bases. The chain's CDR3 is CASRLPGRNEKLFF. Here the CDR3 DNA reads TGTGCCAGCAGGTTGCCGGGACGGAATGAAAAACTGTTTTTT. Using reference TRBV27 and TRBJ1-4 for the parts outside the CDR3, the full variable domain is EAQVTQNPRYLITVTGKKLTVTCSQNMNHEYMSWYRQDPGLGLRQIYYSMNVEVTDKGDVPEGYKVSRKEKRNFPLILESPSPNQTSLYFCASRLPGRNEKLFFGSGTQLSVL.

The DNA for the CDR3 is TGTGCCAGCACCCCCCCGGGACAGGGGAACAATGAGCAGTTCTTC. Its translation is CASTPPGQGNNEQFF. V is TRBV7-9 and J is TRBJ2-1; TRBD1 agrees at 10 bases. CDR1 is SEHNR and CDR2 is FQNEAQ in the germline V gene (reference sequence). The CDR3 consists of 15 residues. Trimming took 7 bases from V and 5 from J; bases not matched to a gene: 8.

V gene TRBV14 combines with J gene TRBJ2-7; the match to TRBD2 covers 11 bases. This CDR3 contains 15 residues. Germline CDR1 and CDR2: SGHDN and FVKESK. V lost 0 bases and J lost 5; bases outside the gene matches: 3. The CDR3 nucleotides read TGTGCCAGCAGCCAAGAACTAGCGGGAGTCCACGAGCAGTACTTC. Translating gives CASSQELAGVHEQYF.

The CDR3 protein is CASSLYAGEGQQPQHF. The CDR3 DNA reads as TGTGCCAGCAGTTTATACGCAGGCGAGGGGCAACAGCCCCAGCATTTT. The chain links TRBV28 to TRBJ1-5; D possibly corresponds to TRBD1 (5 bases). Trimming stripped 1 base from V and 7 bases from J, with 17 bases between. Per the germline V gene, CDR1 is MDHEN and CDR2 is SYDVKM. The CDR3 loop spans 16 amino acids.

The chain is built from TRBV27 and TRBJ2-7; 11 nucleotides align to TRBD2. Unmatched junction bases numbered 4, after V lost 3 bases and J lost 6 bases. CDR1 MNHEY and CDR2 SMNVEV come from the germline V gene (reference sequence). CDR3 length: 14 residues. CDR3 loop: CASSFTSGSGEQYF. CDR3 DNA sequence: TGTGCCAGCAGTTTTACTAGCGGGAGTGGCGAGCAGTACTTC.

This sequence joins TRBV5-1 and TRBJ2-5; 9 bases are a match to TRBD2. CDR1 is SGHRS, CDR2 YFSETQ, per germline. The CDR3 is 14 amino acids. With 5 bases clipped from V and 4 bases from J, the junction kept 6 bases outside the gene matches. The chain's CDR3 is CASSPLAGLETQYF. In DNA, the CDR3 is TGCGCCAGCAGTCCGCTAGCGGGACTAGAGACCCAGTACTTC.

This chain links TRBV6-6 with TRBJ1-4; D gene ambiguous. CDR1 and CDR2 from the germline V gene are MNHNY and SVGAGI (reference sequence). Trimming took off 8 bases at V and 7 bases at J, with 11 bases between the two ends. The CDR3 length is 12 residues. CDR3 sequence reads: CASQREGEKLFF. CDR3 bases: TGTGCCAGCCAAAGGGAAGGTGAAAAACTGTTTTTT.

To note about this clone: The sample has other DNA sequences that encode this CDR3 too. The V gene is TRBV10-3, the J gene TRBJ2-5; 7 bases match TRBD1. The CDR3 extends over 14 amino acids. V was clipped by 0 bases and J by 5 bases; unmatched bases: 3. CDR1 ENHRY and CDR2 SYGVKD come from the germline V gene. DNA for the CDR3: TGTGCCATCAGTGAGTCAGGGGGCGTCGAGACCCAGTACTTC. Its translation: CAISESGGVETQYF.